One sample yielded the 25 T cell receptor beta chains listed below, sequenced in a study of beta chain features in type 1 diabetes. For these TCRs, the target antigens are not known. Findings of the study overall: Patients with Type 1 diabetes showed moderately but significantly shorter TCRB CDR3s in all four CD4+ subsets.

Expressed TCRB transcripts were sequenced because the isolated RNA had all been reverse transcribed beforehand. TCRdb's copy holds only in-frame clones and misses some; the assay was immunoSEQ multiplex PCR. The data contain 300,000 to 400,000 clones, around 8.5% of them singletons. Sequencing was carried out using central memory CD4+ T cells from blood. These receptors all come from a man aged 25 to 40 with type 1 diabetes.

The chain employs TRBV4-3 and TRBJ2-3, with 8 bases that match TRBD2. CDR1 is LGHNA and CDR2 is YSLEER in the germline V gene. With 4 bases clipped from V and 0 bases from J, the junction kept 3 bases outside the gene matches. The CDR3 runs to 15 residues. The CDR3 spells CASSLRGGSTDTQYF. The CDR3 DNA reads TGCGCCAGCAGCCTACGGGGGGGAAGCACAGATACGCAGTATTTT.

This clone was picked up a small number of times. Other DNA sequences in this specimen translate into the identical CDR3. The chain recombines TRBV29-1 with TRBJ2-5; D not resolved. Deletions cut 4 bases from V and 1 base from J, with 4 bases between. Germline V lookup: CDR1 SQVTM, CDR2 ANQGSEA. The CDR3 is 11 amino acids. Written as DNA, the CDR3 is TGCAGCGTTGGACCCCAAGAGACCCAGTACTTC. This encodes CSVGPQETQYF.

This clone was found a few times. This chain uses TRBV20-1 with TRBJ1-5, with a tentative D call TRBD1 (5 bases). The CDR3 length is 11 residues. Trimming left V 0 bases short and J 13 bases short, with 10 bases between. Germline V gene sequence: CDR1 DFQATT, CDR2 SNEGSKA (reference sequence). The CDR3 nucleotides read TGCAGTGCTAGAGACAAACAGGTGCAGCATTTT. Its protein product is CSARDKQVQHF.

The J gene is TRBJ2-7, the V gene TRBV7-2, with 7 bases aligning to TRBD2. CDR3 size: 13 residues. J was trimmed by 6 bases and V by 7 bases; bases with no gene match: 9. CDR1 is SGHTA and CDR2 is FQGNSA in the germline V gene. CDR3 coding DNA: TGTGCCAGCACCAACAGTCGGGGGGTCGAGCAGTACTTC. Its translation is CASTNSRGVEQYF.

This clone was counted between two and nine times. This chain joins TRBV10-3 and TRBJ1-1; D gene ambiguous. V was shortened by 10 bases and J by 3 bases, with 15 bases between the two germline ends. The germline CDR1 and CDR2 sequences are ENHRY and SYGVKD. This CDR3 has 13 amino acids. CDR3 region: CASNRVGDTEAFF. DNA of the CDR3: TGTGCCAGCAATCGAGTGGGAGACACTGAAGCTTTCTTT.

This chain joins TRBV19 and TRBJ2-5; TRBD2 might be the D (6 bases). Germline CDR1 LNHDA, CDR2 SQIVND (reference sequence). CDR3 length: 13 residues. Trimming cost V 4 bases and J 4 bases, with 10 bases left between them. CDR3 sequence: CASSTTRGETQYF. The CDR3 coding sequence is TGTGCCAGTAGTACGACTAGAGGAGAGACCCAGTACTTC. The whole variable domain, remainder taken from reference TRBV19 and TRBJ2-5, is DGGITQSPKYLFRKEGQNVTLSCEQNLNHDAMYWYRQDPGQGLRLIYYSQIVNDFQKGDIAEGYSVSREKKESFPLTVTSAQKNPTAFYLCASSTTRGETQYFGPGTRLLVL.

This clone was counted a few times. The rearrangement links TRBV25-1 to TRBJ1-2, with 9 positions matching TRBD1. V dropped 8 bases and J dropped 8; count of bases not matched to a gene: 9. The CDR3 length is 13 residues. CDR1 and CDR2 from the germline V gene are MGHDK and SYGVNS. Written as DNA, the CDR3 is TGTGCCAGCGCGGACAGGGGCGGGTGGGGCTACACCTTC. This codes for CASADRGGWGYTF.

V usage is TRBV6-5 and J usage is TRBJ2-1; D ambiguous. CDR1 MNHEY and CDR2 SVGAGI come from the germline V gene. Trimming shortened V by 0 bases and J by 5 bases, and 14 bases separated the two germline ends. There are 16 residues in the CDR3. DNA of the CDR3: TGTGCCAGCAGTTACTCGCATTGGCAGGCAAACAATGAGCAGTTCTTC. Protein product: CASSYSHWQANNEQFF.

The chain is built from TRBV4-2 and TRBJ1-2; a possible D gene is TRBD1 (6 bases). Trimming pared 0 bases from V and 5 bases from J, leaving 13 bases between. In germline, CDR1 is LGHNA, CDR2 YNFKEQ. The CDR3 is 15 amino acids. The CDR3 DNA reads as TGTGCCAGCAGCCAAGAAAGACAGGCCCTATATGGCTACACCTTC. It specifies CASSQERQALYGYTF.

This clone turned up a few times. The chain has TRBV27 and TRBJ2-7; 10 positions match TRBD1. The CDR3 length is 15 residues. Looked up from germline, CDR1 is MNHEY and CDR2 is SMNVEV (reference sequence). The ends lost 4 bases at V and 1 base at J; junction bases unmatched: 4. The chain's CDR3 is CASSSLGQGSYEQYF. In DNA, the CDR3 is TGTGCCAGCAGTTCTCTGGGACAGGGGTCCTACGAGCAGTACTTC.

Ten or more counts support this clone. The CDR3 region has the DNA TGTGCCATCAGTGGGCGGGGGAATAGCTCCTACGAGCAGTACTTC. Its translation is CAISGRGNSSYEQYF. This chain joins TRBV10-3 and TRBJ2-7, with TRBD2 matching over 7 bases. V lost 4 bases, J lost 0 bases, and 6 bases stayed unmatched. The V gene's germline CDR1 is ENHRY and CDR2 SYGVKD. The CDR3 is 15 residues long.

This clone was counted a few times. V usage is TRBV30 and J usage is TRBJ2-3; 8 bases fit TRBD2. The CDR3 length is 15 residues. Germline CDR1 GTSNPN, CDR2 SVGIG (reference sequence). After removal of 3 bases from V and 6 bases from J, the junction contained 11 bases not matched to a gene. The CDR3 DNA is TGTGCCTGGAGCCCCACTCGGGGGGGCAGGGATACGCAGTATTTT. This gives the protein CAWSPTRGGRDTQYF.

The sample holds a few counts of this clone. The rearrangement joins TRBV7-9 to TRBJ2-1; TRBD1 matches 10 bases. Trimming removed 3 bases from V and 9 bases from J; junction bases left unmatched: 5. The CDR3 extends over 14 amino acids. The germline V gene has CDR1 SEHNR and CDR2 FQNEAQ (reference sequence). CDR3 bases: TGTGCCAGCAGCTTTTCCGGGACAGGGGTTGAGCAGTTCTTC. Its protein product is CASSFSGTGVEQFF.

The V call is TRBV7-2, the J call TRBJ2-6, with D uncertain. The germline gives CDR1 SGHTA, CDR2 FQGNSA. Between the trimmed V and J ends, which lost 2 bases and 0 bases, there was a span of 8 bases. The CDR3 spans 16 residues. CDR3 bases: TGTGCCAGCAGCTTACGGGTTGCCTCTGGGGCCAACGTCCTGACTTTC. Its translation: CASSLRVASGANVLTF.

This clone occurred many times. This chain connects TRBV29-1 to TRBJ2-7; D remains unclear. This CDR3 spans 14 amino acids. V was clipped by 5 bases and J by 2 bases, with 16 bases between them. CDR1 and CDR2 from the germline V gene are SQVTM and ANQGSEA. CDR3 protein: CSVLVRDCTYEQYF. DNA of the CDR3: TGCAGCGTTTTAGTCAGAGACTGCACCTACGAGCAGTACTTC.

This clone appeared a few times. The V gene is TRBV5-5, the J gene TRBJ2-5; TRBD1 agrees at 9 bases. This CDR3 contains 16 residues. Germline-derived CDR1 and CDR2 are SGHKS and YYEKEE (reference sequence). J gave up 2 bases and V 5 bases, and 10 bases lay outside the gene matches. The CDR3 region has the DNA TGTGCCAGCAGTAAGGGACAGGGATTCGGGCAAGAGACCCAGTACTTC. Protein product: CASSKGQGFGQETQYF.

This clone was seen a handful of times. One junction end does not reproduce the germline sequence, and a read error may be involved. The chain has TRBV7-2 and TRBJ1-2; 8 positions agree with TRBD1. The CDR3 spans 12 residues. The V gene's germline CDR1 is SGHTA and CDR2 FQGNSA. In nucleotides, the CDR3 is TGTGCCAGCAACCTCGTTGCAGGGGGCCTCTTCTTC. Its protein is CASNLVAGGLFF. Full variable domain (rest looked up from reference TRBV7-2 and TRBJ1-2): GAGVSQSPSNKVTEKGKDVELRCDPISGHTALYWYRQSLGQGLEFLIYFQGNSAPDKSGLPSDRFSAERTGGSVSTLTIQRTQQEDSAVYLCASNLVAGGLFFGSGTRLTVV.

A few counts support this clone. The chain is built from TRBV27 and TRBJ2-1; a weak D match, TRBD1 (6 bases). Trimming took off 3 bases at V and 9 bases at J, with 9 bases between the two ends. Germline V gene data show CDR1 as MNHEY and CDR2 as SMNVEV (reference sequence). This CDR3 region has 12 residues. The CDR3 region is CASSFKGGEQFF. For the CDR3, the DNA is TGTGCCAGCAGTTTTAAAGGGGGTGAGCAGTTCTTC.

Details on this clone: The sample has other DNA sequences that encode this CDR3 too. The gene calls are TRBV6-1 and TRBJ1-1; no definite D call. V was cut by 2 bases and J by 1 base, with 5 bases left in between. Per the germline V gene, CDR1 is MNHNS and CDR2 is SASEGT. The CDR3 totals 13 residues. DNA of the CDR3: TGTGCCAGCAGTGAAACAGAGAACACTGAAGCTTTCTTT. It is translated as CASSETENTEAFF.

Here the CDR3 reads CASIGDNQPQHF. As DNA, the CDR3 is TGTGCCAGCATTGGGGATAATCAGCCCCAGCATTTT. The genes are TRBV6-6 and TRBJ1-5; D gene uncertain. Germline-derived CDR1 and CDR2 are MNHNY and SVGAGI (reference sequence). Trimming shortened V by 7 bases and J by 4 bases, and 8 bases separated the two germline ends. The CDR3 loop spans 12 amino acids.

This clone was counted only a few times. The V gene is TRBV10-2, the J gene TRBJ1-5; no reliable D call. The CDR3 is 13 residues long. V lost 4 bases and J 4 bases, leaving 8 bases between the germline ends. Per germline, CDR1 WSHSY and CDR2 SAAADI. The CDR3, as DNA: TGCGCCAGCAGTGTGGGAGGGAATCAGCCCCAGCATTTT. As protein: CASSVGGNQPQHF.

The chain carries TRBV5-6 and TRBJ2-2; D remains unclear. Germline assignment: CDR1 SGHDT and CDR2 YYEEEE. Trimming removed 5 bases from V and 3 bases from J, with 11 bases in between. The CDR3 length is 14 residues. CDR3: CASRQGEYTGELFF. For the CDR3, the DNA is TGTGCCAGCAGGCAAGGCGAATACACCGGGGAGCTGTTTTTT.

The V call is TRBV5-4, the J call TRBJ1-1, with 9 bases identical to TRBD1. Germline V gene lookup returns CDR1 SGHNT and CDR2 YYREEE (reference sequence). Trimming removed 4 bases from V and 1 base from J; junction bases left unmatched: 5. This CDR3 contains 15 residues. The CDR3 DNA is TGTGCCAGCAGCCCAGGACAGGGGAAGAACACTGAAGCTTTCTTT. Its translation: CASSPGQGKNTEAFF. The full variable domain, its missing parts supplied by reference TRBV5-4 and TRBJ1-1, is ETGVTQSPTHLIKTRGQQVTLRCSSQSGHNTVSWYQQALGQGPQFIFQYYREEENGRGNFPPRFSGLQFPNYSSELNVNALELDDSALYLCASSPGQGKNTEAFFGQGTRLTVV.

The chain carries TRBV7-2 and TRBJ1-2, with D hard to call. Germline values: CDR1 SGHTA, CDR2 FQGNSA. The CDR3 consists of 14 residues. The V end was cut by 3 bases, the J end by 3 bases, with 11 bases between. The CDR3 loop reads CASSFLTDYYGYTF. CDR3 DNA: TGTGCCAGCAGCTTTCTCACAGATTACTATGGCTACACCTTC.

This clone was counted a few times. The chain joins TRBV7-2 to TRBJ1-2; TRBD1 agrees at 7 bases. With V trimmed by 4 bases and J by 3 bases, 5 bases remained unmatched. CDR3 length: 14 residues. CDR1 SGHTA and CDR2 FQGNSA come from the germline V gene. The chain's CDR3 is CASSYPGQDYGYTF. In DNA form, the CDR3 reads TGTGCCAGCAGCTACCCCGGACAGGACTATGGCTACACCTTC.